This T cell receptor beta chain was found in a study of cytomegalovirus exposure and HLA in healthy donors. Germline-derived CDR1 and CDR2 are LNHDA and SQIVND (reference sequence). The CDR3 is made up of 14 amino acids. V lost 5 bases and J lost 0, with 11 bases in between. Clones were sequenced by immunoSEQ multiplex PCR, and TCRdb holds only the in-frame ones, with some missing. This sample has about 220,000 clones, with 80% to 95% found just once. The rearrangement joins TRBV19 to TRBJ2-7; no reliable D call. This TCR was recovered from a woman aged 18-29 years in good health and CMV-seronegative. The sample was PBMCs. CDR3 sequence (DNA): TGTGCCAGTAGTGCACGACTTGTCTCCTACGAGCAGTACTTC. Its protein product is CASSARLVSYEQYF.